Listed here are 16 T cell receptor beta chains from one sample, sequenced in a study of CD8+ T cells in alopecia areata (dated by TCRdb to the late 2010s). Libraries were built with the immunoSEQ multiplex PCR assay. RNA was extracted from all samples and reverse transcribed into cDNA as template for TCR sequencing. The clones in this table, taken by TCRdb from immuneACCESS, are in-frame only. Not every clone is retained; where verified, under half of the shortfall comes from an unresolved V gene, and the cause of the rest is unknown. The sample profile shows 190,000 or so clones; approximately 56% of them were found once. The top ten clones comprise 3.3% of the sample. The intended sense of this specimen's time point label: around 4 weeks on oral tofacitinib. Per the publication, the treatment or condition label means: oral pan-JAK inhibitor, 5-10 mg twice daily. Material: CD4+ T cells sorted from blood, obtained at week 4, from a patient treated with tofacitinib. Source of these receptors: a human donor with alopecia areata.

The table lists this clone with a few counts. V usage is TRBV7-9 and J usage is TRBJ1-3; tentatively, D is TRBD1 (6 bases). Germline V gene data show CDR1 as SEHNR and CDR2 as FQNEAQ (reference sequence). The CDR3 sequence is 12 residues long. The CDR3 reads CASRGRGNTIYF. The CDR3 DNA reads as TGTGCTAGCCGGGGGCGTGGAAACACCATATATTTT.

This chain uses TRBV7-2 with TRBJ2-7, with 10 bases aligning to TRBD1. Germline CDR1 and CDR2: SGHTA and FQGNSA. J gave up 3 bases and V 5 bases, and 7 bases lay outside the gene matches. The CDR3 runs to 15 residues. The CDR3 spells CASSQTGQGFYEQYF. Here the CDR3 DNA reads TGTGCCAGCAGCCAAACGGGACAGGGGTTCTACGAGCAGTACTTC.

The chain's CDR3 is CASSPGDPYGYTF. The CDR3 DNA reads TGTGCCAGCAGCCCAGGGGACCCCTATGGCTACACCTTC. J is TRBJ1-2 and V is TRBV7-2; D perhaps matches TRBD1 (6 bases). The CDR3 has 13 residues. V was shortened by 5 bases and J by 4 bases, with 11 bases between the two germline ends. Germline CDR1 and CDR2: SGHTA and FQGNSA.

The chain recombines TRBV6-6 with TRBJ1-2; the D gene is possibly TRBD1 (5 bases). Germline V lookup: CDR1 MNHNY, CDR2 SVGAGI (reference sequence). With 4 bases removed from V and 7 bases from J, the gap between germline ends came to 16 bases. CDR3 length: 14 amino acids. The CDR3 DNA is TGTGCCAGCAGTTCCACTCAGGGCCAGGGTGGCTACACCTTC. Residues: CASSSTQGQGGYTF.

V and J are TRBV7-2 and TRBJ2-5; 8 bases match TRBD2. The CDR3 spans 16 residues. Germline assignment: CDR1 SGHTA and CDR2 FQGNSA. J lost 11 bases, V lost 5 bases, and 19 bases had no gene match. CDR3: CASSPSSGRAVREQYF. The CDR3 coding sequence is TGTGCCAGCAGCCCCTCTAGCGGGCGAGCTGTACGAGAGCAGTACTTC. The complete variable domain, with remaining parts taken from reference TRBV7-2 and TRBJ2-5, reads GAGVSQSPSNKVTEKGKDVELRCDPISGHTALYWYRQSLGQGLEFLIYFQGNSAPDKSGLPSDRFSAERTGGSVSTLTIQRTQQEDSAVYLCASSPSSGRAVREQYFGPGTRLLVL.

The chain has TRBV2 and TRBJ1-5, with a tentative D call TRBD1 (5 bases). This CDR3 has 14 residues. Per germline, CDR1 SNHLY and CDR2 FYNNEI. The V gene lost 7 bases and the J gene lost 3 bases, with 13 bases spanning the gap. The CDR3 region has the DNA TGTGCCAGCAAGATCCAGGGCTCCAATCAGCCCCAGCATTTT. Encoded protein: CASKIQGSNQPQHF.

This clone has more than one count but fewer than ten. The chain recombines TRBV2 with TRBJ2-7; weak D call: TRBD2 (6 bases). Trimming pared 7 bases from V and 6 bases from J, leaving 16 bases between. The V gene's germline CDR1 is SNHLY and CDR2 FYNNEI. The CDR3 is 13 residues long. CDR3 sequence: CASIKVPAGEQYF. CDR3 bases: TGTGCCAGCATCAAGGTCCCAGCGGGCGAGCAGTACTTC.

V is TRBV7-2 and J is TRBJ2-7, with TRBD1 as a possible D gene (5 bases). V was trimmed by 0 bases and J by 4 bases, leaving 10 bases between them. The CDR3 has 14 residues. CDR1 and CDR2 (germline): SGHTA, FQGNSA. The CDR3 sequence: CASSLASGQYEQYF. CDR3 in DNA: TGTGCCAGCAGCTTAGCGTCAGGGCAGTACGAGCAGTACTTC.

The chain employs TRBV6-6 and TRBJ2-7; no reliable D call. The CDR3 sequence is 14 residues long. V was trimmed by 2 bases and J by 2 bases, leaving 10 bases between them. Germline V gene sequence: CDR1 MNHNY, CDR2 SVGAGI (reference sequence). CDR3 DNA: TGTGCCAGCAGTTACCATACGGGTACCTACGAGCAGTACTTC. This encodes CASSYHTGTYEQYF.

This clone has a handful of counts. The V gene is TRBV20-1, the J gene TRBJ2-5; D is ambiguous. Germline values: CDR1 DFQATT, CDR2 SNEGSKA (reference sequence). Trimming removed 3 bases from V and 3 bases from J, with 2 bases in between. The CDR3 consists of 10 residues. In DNA, the CDR3 is TGCAGTGCTAGTAAAGAGACCCAGTACTTC. As protein: CSASKETQYF.

The chain carries TRBV11-2 and TRBJ2-5; a possible D gene is TRBD1 (5 bases). V shed 0 bases and J shed 4 bases, with 12 bases lying between them. Germline V lookup: CDR1 SGHAT, CDR2 FQNNGV. CDR3 length equals 15 residues. The DNA for the CDR3 is TGTGCCAGCAGCTTAGATGGCAGGGCAGTAGAGACCCAGTACTTC. As protein: CASSLDGRAVETQYF. Using reference TRBV11-2 and TRBJ2-5 for the parts outside the CDR3, the full variable domain is EAGVAQSPRYKIIEKRQSVAFWCNPISGHATLYWYQQILGQGPKLLIQFQNNGVVDDSQLPKDRFSAERLKGVDSTLKIQPAKLEDSAVYLCASSLDGRAVETQYFGPGTRLLVL.

This clone was found a few times. The chain is built from TRBV19 and TRBJ1-5; the D gene is possibly TRBD1 (5 bases). V was clipped by 2 bases and J by 6 bases, with 11 bases between them. Germline V CDR1 and CDR2: LNHDA, SQIVND (reference sequence). The CDR3 totals 14 residues. The CDR3 bases are TGTGCCAGTAGTATAACAGCAGGGACTCAGCCCCAGCATTTT. The encoded protein is CASSITAGTQPQHF. Based on the CDR3 plus reference TRBV19 and TRBJ1-5, the full variable domain is DGGITQSPKYLFRKEGQNVTLSCEQNLNHDAMYWYRQDPGQGLRLIYYSQIVNDFQKGDIAEGYSVSREKKESFPLTVTSAQKNPTAFYLCASSITAGTQPQHFGDGTRLSIL.

This clone was detected only once. The V and J genes are TRBV30 and TRBJ2-7; 8 bases match TRBD1. Losses at the gene ends were 5 bases for V and 3 bases for J; bases not matched to a gene: 3. CDR3 size: 12 residues. Germline-derived CDR1 and CDR2 are GTSNPN and SVGIG (reference sequence). As DNA, the CDR3 is TGTGCCTGGGGAGGACAGGGCTACGAGCAGTACTTC. Translating it yields CAWGGQGYEQYF.

The chain links TRBV18 to TRBJ1-2, with D possibly matching TRBD1 (5 bases). Germline CDR1 KGHSH, CDR2 LQKENI. The CDR3 totals 14 residues. V was trimmed by 0 bases and J by 8 bases, leaving 13 bases between them. In nucleotides, the CDR3 is TGTGCCAGCTCACCACCGGGGGACCCTATGGGCTACACCTTC. Its protein is CASSPPGDPMGYTF.

Comment on this clone: The CDR3 does not end in the conserved phenylalanine or tryptophan, so this is likely a read error. J is TRBJ1-1 and V is TRBV5-1; no firm D call. Between the trimmed V and J ends, which lost 0 bases and 8 bases, there was a span of 11 bases. Germline V gene data show CDR1 as SGHRS and CDR2 as YFSETQ. The CDR3 covers 13 residues. CDR3 amino acids: CASSLEHLREAFL. The CDR3 DNA is TGCGCCAGCAGCTTGGAACACCTGAGGGAAGCTTTCTTG.

The genes are TRBV5-1 and TRBJ1-5; no clear D. The CDR3 contains 13 residues. Germline CDR1 is SGHRS and CDR2 is YFSETQ. V lost 0 bases and J 7 bases, leaving 8 bases between the germline ends. CDR3 nucleotide sequence: TGCGCCAGCAGCTTGGGCGGCGGCCAGCCCCAGCATTTT. Residues: CASSLGGGQPQHF.